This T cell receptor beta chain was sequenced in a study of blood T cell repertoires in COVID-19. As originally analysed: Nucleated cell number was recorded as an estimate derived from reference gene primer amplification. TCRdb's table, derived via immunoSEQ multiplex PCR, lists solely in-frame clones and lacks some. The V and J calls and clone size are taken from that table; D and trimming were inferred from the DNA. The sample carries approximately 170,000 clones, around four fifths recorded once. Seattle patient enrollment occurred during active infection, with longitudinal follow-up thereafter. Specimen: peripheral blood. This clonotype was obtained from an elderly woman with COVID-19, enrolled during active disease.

Written as DNA, the CDR3 is TGTGCCAGCAGCCCCCAGGGTACTAATAATTCACCCCTCCACTTT. This codes for CASSPQGTNNSPLHF. The V and J genes are TRBV3-1 (or the pseudogene TRBV3-2) and TRBJ1-6, with a weak D call TRBD1 (5 bases). The CDR3 totals 15 residues. V was trimmed by 4 bases and J by 5 bases, leaving 12 bases between them. Germline lookup yields CDR1 LGHDT and CDR2 YNNKEL (reference sequence).